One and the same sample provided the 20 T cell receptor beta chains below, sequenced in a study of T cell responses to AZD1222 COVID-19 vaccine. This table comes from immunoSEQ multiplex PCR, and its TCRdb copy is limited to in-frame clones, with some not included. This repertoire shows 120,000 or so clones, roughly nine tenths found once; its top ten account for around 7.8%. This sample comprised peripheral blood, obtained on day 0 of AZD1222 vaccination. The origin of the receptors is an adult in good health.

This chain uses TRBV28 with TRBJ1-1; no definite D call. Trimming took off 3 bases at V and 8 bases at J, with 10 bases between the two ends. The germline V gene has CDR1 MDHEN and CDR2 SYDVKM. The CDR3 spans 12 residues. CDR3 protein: CASSFPSFEAFF. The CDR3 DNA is TGTGCCAGCAGTTTCCCTTCATTCGAAGCTTTCTTT.

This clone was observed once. The chain's CDR3 is CSVGGPQETQYF. The CDR3 region has the DNA TGCAGCGTAGGGGGCCCACAAGAGACCCAGTACTTC. This chain links TRBV29-1 with TRBJ2-5, with 7 bases matching TRBD1. CDR3 length: 12 residues. V dropped 6 bases and J dropped 2; count of bases not matched to a gene: 3. Germline CDR1 reads SQVTM; CDR2 reads ANQGSEA.

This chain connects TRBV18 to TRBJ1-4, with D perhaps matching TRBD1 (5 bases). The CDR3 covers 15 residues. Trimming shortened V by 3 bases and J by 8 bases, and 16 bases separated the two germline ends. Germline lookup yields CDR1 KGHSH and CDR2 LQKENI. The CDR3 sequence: CASSPPGPRGEKLFF. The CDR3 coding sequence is TGTGCCAGCTCACCGCCGGGACCCCGGGGGGAAAAACTGTTTTTT.

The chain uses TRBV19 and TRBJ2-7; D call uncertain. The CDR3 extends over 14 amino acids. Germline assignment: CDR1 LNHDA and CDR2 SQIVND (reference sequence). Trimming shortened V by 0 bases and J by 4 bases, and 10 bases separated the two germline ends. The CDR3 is CASSIDSRGYEQYF. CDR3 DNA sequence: TGTGCCAGTAGTATAGATAGCCGCGGTTACGAGCAGTACTTC. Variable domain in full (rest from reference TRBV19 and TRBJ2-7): DGGITQSPKYLFRKEGQNVTLSCEQNLNHDAMYWYRQDPGQGLRLIYYSQIVNDFQKGDIAEGYSVSREKKESFPLTVTSAQKNPTAFYLCASSIDSRGYEQYFGPGTRLTVT.

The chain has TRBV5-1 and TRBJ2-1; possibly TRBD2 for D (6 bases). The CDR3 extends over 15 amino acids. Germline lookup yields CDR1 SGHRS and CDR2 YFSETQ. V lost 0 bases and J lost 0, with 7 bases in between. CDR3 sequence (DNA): TGCGCCAGCAGCTTGGACGGGAGCTCCTACAATGAGCAGTTCTTC. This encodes CASSLDGSSYNEQFF.

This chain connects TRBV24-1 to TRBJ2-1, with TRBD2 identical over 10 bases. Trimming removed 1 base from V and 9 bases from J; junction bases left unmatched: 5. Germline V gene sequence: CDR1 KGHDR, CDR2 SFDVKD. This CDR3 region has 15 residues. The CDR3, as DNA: TGTGCCACCAGTGATTTAGCGGGAGGGGGCTCTGAGCAGTTCTTC. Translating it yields CATSDLAGGGSEQFF.

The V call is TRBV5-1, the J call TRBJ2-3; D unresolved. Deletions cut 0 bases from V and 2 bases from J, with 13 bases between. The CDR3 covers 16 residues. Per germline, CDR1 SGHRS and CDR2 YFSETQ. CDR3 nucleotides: TGCGCCAGCAGCTTGGAAGAGGCAGGCTCCACAGATACGCAGTATTTT. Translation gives CASSLEEAGSTDTQYF.

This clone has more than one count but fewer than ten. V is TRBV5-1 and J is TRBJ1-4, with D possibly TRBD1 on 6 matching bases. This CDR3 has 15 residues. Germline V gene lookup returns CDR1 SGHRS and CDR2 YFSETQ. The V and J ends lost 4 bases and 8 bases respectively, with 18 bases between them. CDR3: CASSPSAQGREKLFF. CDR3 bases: TGCGCCAGCAGCCCGTCTGCACAGGGTCGCGAAAAACTGTTTTTT.

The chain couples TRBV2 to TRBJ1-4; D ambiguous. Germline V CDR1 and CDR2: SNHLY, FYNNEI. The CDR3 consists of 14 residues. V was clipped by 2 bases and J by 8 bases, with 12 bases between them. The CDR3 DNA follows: TGTGCCAGCAGTGAAAGGATAAAACGGGAAAAACTGTTTTTT. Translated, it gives CASSERIKREKLFF.

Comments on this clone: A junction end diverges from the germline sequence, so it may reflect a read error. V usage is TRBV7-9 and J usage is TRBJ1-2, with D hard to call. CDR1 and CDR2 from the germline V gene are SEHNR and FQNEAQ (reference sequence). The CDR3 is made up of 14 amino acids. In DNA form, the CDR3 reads TGTGCCAGCAGCCTAGCAGCGGGATCCTATGGCTACACCTTC. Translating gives CASSLAAGSYGYTF.

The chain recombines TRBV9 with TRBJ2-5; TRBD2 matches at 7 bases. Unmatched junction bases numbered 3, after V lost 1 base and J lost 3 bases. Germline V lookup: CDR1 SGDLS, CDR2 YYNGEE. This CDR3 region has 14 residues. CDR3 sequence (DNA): TGTGCCAGCAGCGTATCGCTAGCGGAAGAGACCCAGTACTTC. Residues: CASSVSLAEETQYF.

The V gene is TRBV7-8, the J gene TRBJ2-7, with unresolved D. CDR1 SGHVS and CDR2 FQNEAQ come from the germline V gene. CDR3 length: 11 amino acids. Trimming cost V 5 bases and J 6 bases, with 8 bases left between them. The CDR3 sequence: CASSRTSEQYF. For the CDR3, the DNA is TGTGCCAGCAGCCGGACGTCCGAGCAGTACTTC.

The DNA of the CDR3 is TGTGCCAGCAGCGTCAGGGGAAGCGACGGCTACACCTTC. Translating it yields CASSVRGSDGYTF. The chain links TRBV7-2 to TRBJ1-2; D is possibly TRBD1 (6 bases). The V and J ends lost 5 bases and 8 bases respectively, with 15 bases between them. Germline V lookup: CDR1 SGHTA, CDR2 FQGNSA. CDR3 length: 13 residues. The complete variable domain, with remaining parts taken from reference TRBV7-2 and TRBJ1-2, reads GAGVSQSPSNKVTEKGKDVELRCDPISGHTALYWYRQSLGQGLEFLIYFQGNSAPDKSGLPSDRFSAERTGGSVSTLTIQRTQQEDSAVYLCASSVRGSDGYTFGSGTRLTVV.

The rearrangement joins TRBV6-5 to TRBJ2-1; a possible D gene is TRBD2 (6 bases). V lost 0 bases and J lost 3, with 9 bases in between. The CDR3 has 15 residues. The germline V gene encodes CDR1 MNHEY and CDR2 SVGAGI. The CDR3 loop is CASSYSSGDYNEQFF. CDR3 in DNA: TGTGCCAGCAGTTACTCTAGCGGAGACTACAATGAGCAGTTCTTC.

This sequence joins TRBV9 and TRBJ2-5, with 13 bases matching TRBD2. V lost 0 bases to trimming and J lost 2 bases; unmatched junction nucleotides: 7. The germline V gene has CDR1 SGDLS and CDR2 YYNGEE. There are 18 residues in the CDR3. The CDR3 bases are TGTGCCAGCAGCGTAGCCCCCGGACTAGCGGGGGTACAAGAGACCCAGTACTTC. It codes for CASSVAPGLAGVQETQYF.

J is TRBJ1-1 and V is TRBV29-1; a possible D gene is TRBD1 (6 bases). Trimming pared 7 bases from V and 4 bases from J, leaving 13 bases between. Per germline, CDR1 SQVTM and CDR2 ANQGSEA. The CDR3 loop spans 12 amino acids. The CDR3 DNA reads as TGCAGCGCATACGCAGGGGCCACTGAAGCTTTCTTT. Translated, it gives CSAYAGATEAFF.

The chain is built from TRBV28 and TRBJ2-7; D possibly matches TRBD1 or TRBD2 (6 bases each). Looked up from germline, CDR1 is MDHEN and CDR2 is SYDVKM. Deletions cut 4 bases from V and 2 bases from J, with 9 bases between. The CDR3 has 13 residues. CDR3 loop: CASSSGATYEQYF. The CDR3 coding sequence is TGTGCCAGCAGTTCGGGGGCGACCTACGAGCAGTACTTC.

CDR3 DNA: TGTGCCAGCAGCGAGGGGGACGGGAGAGGGACTGAAGCTTTCTTT. Protein sequence: CASSEGDGRGTEAFF. The chain employs TRBV9 and TRBJ1-1; possibly TRBD1 for D (6 bases). Germline values: CDR1 SGDLS, CDR2 YYNGEE. This CDR3 comprises 15 residues. Trimming removed 3 bases from V and 5 bases from J, with 17 bases in between.

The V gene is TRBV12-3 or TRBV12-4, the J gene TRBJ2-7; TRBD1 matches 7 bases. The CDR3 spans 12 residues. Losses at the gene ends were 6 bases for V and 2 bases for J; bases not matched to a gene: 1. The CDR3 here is CASRGTAYEQYF. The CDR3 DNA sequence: TGTGCCAGCAGGGGGACAGCCTACGAGCAGTACTTC.

CDR3 coding DNA: TGTGCCAGCAGTTTATGGGACACTTCCTACGAGCAGTACTTC. Its translation is CASSLWDTSYEQYF. The V gene is TRBV28, the J gene TRBJ2-7; maybe TRBD1 (5 bases). The CDR3 is made up of 14 amino acids. V was clipped by 0 bases and J by 1 base, with 7 bases between them. The germline V gene encodes CDR1 MDHEN and CDR2 SYDVKM.